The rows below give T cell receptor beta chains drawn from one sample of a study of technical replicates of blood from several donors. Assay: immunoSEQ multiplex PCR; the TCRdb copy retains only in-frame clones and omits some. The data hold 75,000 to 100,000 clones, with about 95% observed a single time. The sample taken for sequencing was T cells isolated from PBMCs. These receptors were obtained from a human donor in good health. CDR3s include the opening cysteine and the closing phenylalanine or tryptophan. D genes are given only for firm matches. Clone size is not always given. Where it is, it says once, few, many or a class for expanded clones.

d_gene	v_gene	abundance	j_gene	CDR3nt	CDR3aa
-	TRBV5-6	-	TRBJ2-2	TGTGCCAGCAGCGGGGGGGCCGCCGGGGAGCTGTTTTTT	CASSGGAAGELFF
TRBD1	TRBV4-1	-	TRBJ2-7	TGCGCCAGCAGCCAAGTACAGGGGGCCTACGAGCAGTACTTC	CASSQVQGAYEQYF
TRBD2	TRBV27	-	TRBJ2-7	TGTGCCAGCGGAGGACTAGCGGAAGTCTCCTACGAGCAGTACTTC	CASGGLAEVSYEQYF
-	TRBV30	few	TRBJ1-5	TGTGCCTGGAGTGATCAGACGGGGCCCCAGCATTTT	CAWSDQTGPQHF
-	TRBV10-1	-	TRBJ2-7	TGCGCCAGCTCGGACAGACAATTTTCCGAGCAGTACTTC	CASSDRQFSEQYF
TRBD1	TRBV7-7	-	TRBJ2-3	TGTGCTAGCAGCCGAGGACAGGCAACAGATACGCAGTATTTT	CASSRGQATDTQYF
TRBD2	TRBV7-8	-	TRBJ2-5	TGTGCCAGCACTCCTGGTCCGGCTAGCGGGGGAGAGACCCAGTACTTC	CASTPGPASGGETQYF
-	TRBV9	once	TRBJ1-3	TGTGCCAGCAGCGTAGTCGGGGAGGTGATCTCTGGAAACACTATATATTTT	CASSVVGEVISGNTIYF
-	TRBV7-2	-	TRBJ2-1	TGTGCCAGCAGCTTAGATATCGCGGGACCACATATGGATGAGCAGTTCTTC	CASSLDIAGPHMDEQFF
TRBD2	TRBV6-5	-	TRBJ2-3	TGTGCCAGCAGTTACTCTAGCGGGACTAGCACAGATACGCAGTATTTT	CASSYSSGTSTDTQYF
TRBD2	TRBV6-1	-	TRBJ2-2	TGTGCCGGGGGACTAGCGGTGAACACCGGGGAGCTGTTTTTT	CAGGLAVNTGELFF
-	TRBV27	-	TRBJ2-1	TGTGCCAGCAGTTGGACGGGAGTGCCCTACAATGAGCAGTTCTTC	CASSWTGVPYNEQFF
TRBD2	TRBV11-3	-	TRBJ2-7	TGTGCCAGCAGCTTACTTCCGGGAGGCTCCTACGAGCAGTACTTC	CASSLLPGGSYEQYF
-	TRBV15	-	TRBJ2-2	TGTGCCACCAGCAGTCACCAGGCCGGGGAGCTGTTTTTT	CATSSHQAGELFF
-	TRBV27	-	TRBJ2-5	TGTGCCAGCAGTTTATATACCCCCCGAGAGGTGGACCAAGAGACCCAGTACTTC	CASSLYTPREVDQETQYF
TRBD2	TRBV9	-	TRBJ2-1	TGTGCCAGCGGAATAGCGGGAGCCCCCAATGAGCAGTTCTTC	CASGIAGAPNEQFF
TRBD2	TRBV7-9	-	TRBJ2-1	TGTGCCAGCAGCCCCCCGGCGGGAGCTAGGAATGAGCAGTTCTTC	CASSPPAGARNEQFF
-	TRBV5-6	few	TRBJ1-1	TGTGCCAGCAGCATACGGGCAGGGGACACTGAAGCTTTCTTT	CASSIRAGDTEAFF
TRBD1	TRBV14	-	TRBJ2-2	TGTGCCAGCAGCTTCCAGGGGGCAGGCACCGGGGAGCTGTTTTTT	CASSFQGAGTGELFF
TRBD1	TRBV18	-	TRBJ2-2	TGTGCCAGCTCACCGGACAGGGCCGCGAACACCGGGGAGCTGTTTTTT	CASSPDRAANTGELFF
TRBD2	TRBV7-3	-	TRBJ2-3	TGTGCCAGCAGCTTATTTCCTAGCGGGAGGTATGAAGATACGCAGTATTTT	CASSLFPSGRYEDTQYF
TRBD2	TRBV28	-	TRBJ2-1	TGTGCCAGCAGTTTCCTGACTAGCGGGGCTAATGAGCAGTTCTTC	CASSFLTSGANEQFF
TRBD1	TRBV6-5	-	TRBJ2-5	TGTGCCAGCAGTAGGACAGGGGAAGGCCAGTACTTC	CASSRTGEGQYF
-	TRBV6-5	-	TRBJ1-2	TGTGCCAGCAGTTACTCCTCTACAGGCTATGGCTACACCTTC	CASSYSSTGYGYTF
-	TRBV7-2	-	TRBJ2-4	TGTGCCAGCAGCTCCTCAGGGACTTTAGCCAAAAACATTCAGTACTTC	CASSSSGTLAKNIQYF
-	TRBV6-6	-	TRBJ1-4	TGTGCCAGCAGTTATGGGGCCCTAGGGGAAAAACTGTTTTTT	CASSYGALGEKLFF
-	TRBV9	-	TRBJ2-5	TGTGCCAGCAGCGGAGACTGGAGAGGAGAGACCCAGTACTTC	CASSGDWRGETQYF
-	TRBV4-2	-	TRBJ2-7	TGTGCCAGCAGCCAAGATCGCGACTACATCTACGAGCAGTACTTC	CASSQDRDYIYEQYF
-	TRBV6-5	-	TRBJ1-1	TGTGCCAGCAGTGGACAAACTATGAACACTGAAGCTTTCTTT	CASSGQTMNTEAFF
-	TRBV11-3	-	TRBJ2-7	TGTGCCAGCAGCTCTTTGCAGTGGAGCTCCTACGAGCAGTACTTC	CASSSLQWSSYEQYF
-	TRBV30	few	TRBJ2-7	TGTGCCTGGAGTAAGAGCGCGGCCTACGAGCAGTACTTC	CAWSKSAAYEQYF
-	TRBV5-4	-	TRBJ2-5	TGTGCCAGCAGCTTATTACTGGAGACCCAGTACTTC	CASSLLLETQYF
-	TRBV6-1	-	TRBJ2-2	TGTGCCAGCGCCTGGCAGTTCGACACCGGGGAGCTGTTTTTT	CASAWQFDTGELFF
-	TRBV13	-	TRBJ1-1	TGTGCCAGCAGCCCCAACAGAGAAGCTTTCTTT	CASSPNREAFF
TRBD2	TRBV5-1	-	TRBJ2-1	TGCGCCAGCAGCCCTAGCGGGCCCTCAGGAGAGCAGTTCTTC	CASSPSGPSGEQFF
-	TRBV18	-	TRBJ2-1	TGTGCCAGCTCACCGCGAACGAGGAAGAAGAATTACAATGAGCAGTTCTTC	CASSPRTRKKNYNEQFF
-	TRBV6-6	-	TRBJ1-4	TGTGCCAGCAGGGATGACAGTCATGAAAAACTGTTTTTT	CASRDDSHEKLFF
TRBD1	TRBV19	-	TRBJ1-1	TGTGCCAGTATAGGCAGGGGGCCCACTGAAGCTTTCTTT	CASIGRGPTEAFF
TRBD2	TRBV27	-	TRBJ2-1	TGTGCCAGCAAAGTTGGGACTAGCAGTTACAATGAGCAGTTCTTC	CASKVGTSSYNEQFF
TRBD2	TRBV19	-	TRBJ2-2	TGTGCCAGTAGTTCGCCCGCGGGAGTAGAGACCGGGGAGCTGTTTTTT	CASSSPAGVETGELFF
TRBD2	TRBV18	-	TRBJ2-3	TGTGCCAGCTCACCAGTAGCGGGAGCCACAGATACGCAGTATTTT	CASSPVAGATDTQYF
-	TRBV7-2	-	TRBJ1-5	TGTGCCAGCAGCTTAGAGCGGGGGTATCGGCCCCAGCATTTT	CASSLERGYRPQHF
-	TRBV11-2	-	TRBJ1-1	TGTGCCAGCAGCTTAGGGGGAGAGACTGAAGCTTTCTTT	CASSLGGETEAFF
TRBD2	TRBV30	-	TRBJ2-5	TGTGCCTGGAGTGATCTAGCGGGAGTAAGAGAGACCCAGTACTTC	CAWSDLAGVRETQYF